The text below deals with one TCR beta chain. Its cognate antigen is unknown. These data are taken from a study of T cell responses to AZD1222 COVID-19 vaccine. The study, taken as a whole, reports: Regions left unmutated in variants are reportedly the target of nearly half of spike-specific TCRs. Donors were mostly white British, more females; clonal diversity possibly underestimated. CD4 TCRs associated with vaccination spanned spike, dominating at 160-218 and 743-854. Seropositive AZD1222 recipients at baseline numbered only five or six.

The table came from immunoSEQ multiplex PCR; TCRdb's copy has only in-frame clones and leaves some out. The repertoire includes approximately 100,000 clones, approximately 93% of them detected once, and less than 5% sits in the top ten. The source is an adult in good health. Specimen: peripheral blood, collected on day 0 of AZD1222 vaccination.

The CDR3, as DNA: TGTGCCAGCAGTTTATCGGGGGACGCGCGAGAGACCCAGTACTTC. It translates to CASSLSGDARETQYF. The chain recombines TRBV28 with TRBJ2-5; TRBD2 might be the D (6 bases). CDR3 size: 15 residues. Looked up from germline, CDR1 is MDHEN and CDR2 is SYDVKM. V was clipped by 1 base and J by 4 bases, with 13 bases between them.